A single sample gave rise to the 19 T cell receptor beta chains below, sequenced in a study of T cell responses to AZD1222 COVID-19 vaccine. Sequenced by immunoSEQ multiplex PCR; TCRdb stores in-frame clones only, minus some. Counted here are around 86,000 clones, 90% occurring once; the ten biggest clones make up roughly 9.1%. The sequencing used peripheral blood, collected on day 0 of AZD1222 vaccination. These receptors were taken from an adult in good health.

The sample holds a few counts of this clone. The chain joins TRBV27 to TRBJ1-1; D possibly corresponds to TRBD1 (5 bases). The CDR3 consists of 15 residues. V was clipped by 6 bases and J by 1 base, with 15 bases between them. Germline V gives CDR1 MNHEY, CDR2 SMNVEV (reference sequence). The CDR3 here is CASSHRGRGNTEAFF. DNA for the CDR3: TGTGCCAGCAGCCACCGGGGGAGGGGGAACACTGAAGCTTTCTTT.

The chain combines TRBV7-2 with TRBJ2-5, with D tentatively TRBD1 (5 bases). The CDR3 contains 14 residues. The V gene's germline CDR1 is SGHTA and CDR2 FQGNSA. V shed 2 bases and J shed 2 bases, with 9 bases lying between them. CDR3 loop: CASSLRTPQETQYF. The DNA for the CDR3 is TGTGCCAGCAGCTTAAGGACACCACAAGAGACCCAGTACTTC.

The chain is built from TRBV3-1 (or the pseudogene TRBV3-2) and TRBJ2-1; D is perhaps TRBD1 (7 bases). The CDR3 runs to 12 residues. CDR1 is LGHDT and CDR2 is YNNKEL in the germline V gene (reference sequence). V lost 4 bases and J 14 bases, leaving 15 bases between the germline ends. The DNA for the CDR3 is TGTGCCAGCAGCCCTACGCGGGACAGTGAGTTCTTC. Translation gives CASSPTRDSEFF.

The chain has TRBV11-1 and TRBJ1-1, with TRBD1 as a possible D gene (5 bases). The CDR3 covers 15 residues. Trimming took off 5 bases at V and 4 bases at J, with 17 bases between the two ends. Germline V CDR1 and CDR2: SGHAT, FQDESV (reference sequence). The CDR3 sequence: CASSPRRGASTEAFF. CDR3 DNA sequence: TGTGCCAGCAGCCCGCGGAGGGGCGCCTCCACTGAAGCTTTCTTT.

This clone has just one count. V gene TRBV7-9 combines with J gene TRBJ1-4; D is uncertain. The V and J ends lost 2 bases and 0 bases respectively, with 13 bases between them. Germline V lookup: CDR1 SEHNR, CDR2 FQNEAQ (reference sequence). This CDR3 contains 17 residues. CDR3 sequence reads: CASSLRKKGATNEKLFF. Written as DNA, the CDR3 is TGTGCCAGCAGCTTAAGGAAAAAGGGCGCAACTAATGAAAAACTGTTTTTT. The full variable domain, its missing parts supplied by reference TRBV7-9 and TRBJ1-4, is DTGVSQNPRHKITKRGQNVTFRCDPISEHNRLYWYRQTLGQGPEFLTYFQNEAQLEKSRLLSDRFSAERPKGSFSTLEIQRTEQGDSAMYLCASSLRKKGATNEKLFFGSGTQLSVL.

The chain combines TRBV7-9 with TRBJ1-1; tentatively, D is TRBD1 (5 bases). V lost 4 bases, J lost 5 bases, and 11 bases lay in between. The CDR3 is 13 residues long. Germline V CDR1 and CDR2: SEHNR, FQNEAQ (reference sequence). The CDR3 here is CASSSHEGTEAFF. DNA for the CDR3: TGTGCCAGCAGCTCCCACGAGGGGACTGAAGCTTTCTTT. The complete variable domain, with remaining parts taken from reference TRBV7-9 and TRBJ1-1, reads DTGVSQNPRHKITKRGQNVTFRCDPISEHNRLYWYRQTLGQGPEFLTYFQNEAQLEKSRLLSDRFSAERPKGSFSTLEIQRTEQGDSAMYLCASSSHEGTEAFFGQGTRLTVV.

This chain links TRBV5-5 with TRBJ1-3; the D gene is possibly TRBD1 (6 bases). CDR1 is SGHKS and CDR2 is YYEKEE in the germline V gene (reference sequence). This CDR3 comprises 19 residues. The germline V and J ends were trimmed by 4 bases and 2 bases, with 25 bases remaining between them. DNA of the CDR3: TGTGCCAGCAGCCTGAGTGGTCGAATAAGGGGGAATGCTGGAAACACCATATATTTT. This codes for CASSLSGRIRGNAGNTIYF.

The chain carries TRBV10-3 and TRBJ1-1; maybe TRBD1 (5 bases). This CDR3 is built from 14 residues. Germline CDR1 is ENHRY and CDR2 is SYGVKD. The V gene lost 5 bases and the J gene lost 2 bases, with 12 bases spanning the gap. CDR3 sequence (DNA): TGTGCCATCAGTCCTTCAGGGTTAAACACTGAAGCTTTCTTT. The encoded protein is CAISPSGLNTEAFF.

The gene calls are TRBV24-1 and TRBJ2-3; TRBD1 might be the D (6 bases). Germline V gene lookup returns CDR1 KGHDR and CDR2 SFDVKD. V lost 5 bases and J 2 bases, leaving 10 bases between the germline ends. The CDR3 loop spans 14 amino acids. The CDR3 sequence is CATSVGADTDTQYF. The CDR3 nucleotides read TGTGCCACCAGTGTGGGGGCCGACACAGATACGCAGTATTTT.

The V and J genes are TRBV19 and TRBJ1-4; D gene unclear. The V end lost 7 bases, the J end lost 0 bases, and 9 bases lay between the germline ends. Germline CDR1 and CDR2: LNHDA and SQIVND (reference sequence). The CDR3 is 14 residues long. DNA of the CDR3: TGTGCCAGTAATCGACTGACAACTAATGAAAAACTGTTTTTT. As protein: CASNRLTTNEKLFF.

The chain has TRBV4-3 and TRBJ1-3; TRBD1 might be the D (5 bases). V dropped 0 bases and J dropped 0 bases, with 6 bases sitting between them. Germline loops: CDR1 LGHNA, CDR2 YSLEER. The CDR3 extends over 15 amino acids. The CDR3 loop reads CASSQERGSGNTIYF. Written as DNA, the CDR3 is TGCGCCAGCAGCCAAGAGAGGGGCTCTGGAAACACCATATATTTT.

This clone was found once. The gene calls are TRBV7-3 and TRBJ1-2; possible D gene TRBD1, 5 bases. Trimming shortened V by 5 bases and J by 2 bases, and 15 bases separated the two germline ends. CDR1 is SGHTA and CDR2 is FQGTGA in the germline V gene. CDR3 length equals 15 residues. CDR3 sequence reads: CASSPEPTENYGYTF. CDR3 nucleotides: TGTGCCAGCAGCCCGGAACCGACAGAGAACTATGGCTACACCTTC. Based on the CDR3 plus reference TRBV7-3 and TRBJ1-2, the full variable domain is GAGVSQTPSNKVTEKGKYVELRCDPISGHTALYWYRQSLGQGPEFLIYFQGTGAADDSGLPNDRFFAVRPEGSVSTLKIQRTERGDSAVYLCASSPEPTENYGYTFGSGTRLTVV.

This chain connects TRBV12-3 or TRBV12-4 to TRBJ1-1; D remains unclear. V shed 5 bases and J shed 1 base, with 8 bases lying between them. This CDR3 is 13 amino acids long. Here the CDR3 DNA reads TGTGCCAGCAGTAGTAATCAGAACACTGAAGCTTTCTTT. Translating gives CASSSNQNTEAFF.

This sequence joins TRBV24-1 and TRBJ1-5; D gene unclear. The germline V and J ends were trimmed by 2 bases and 4 bases, with 5 bases remaining between them. CDR1 KGHDR and CDR2 SFDVKD come from the germline V gene. The CDR3 is made up of 13 amino acids. The CDR3 here is CATSDSSNQPQHF. The CDR3 nucleotides are TGTGCCACCAGTGATTCGTCGAATCAGCCCCAGCATTTT.

The genes are TRBV7-2 and TRBJ1-1; 9 positions agree with TRBD1. CDR3 length: 15 amino acids. V shed 6 bases and J 5 bases; nucleotides not matched to a gene: 10. Germline-derived CDR1 and CDR2 are SGHTA and FQGNSA. CDR3 loop: CASRPRLQGATEAFF. Written as DNA, the CDR3 is TGTGCCAGCAGGCCAAGGTTACAGGGGGCGACTGAAGCTTTCTTT.

The chain joins TRBV7-3 to TRBJ1-5, with a weak D call TRBD1 (5 bases). CDR3 length: 14 residues. Germline lookup yields CDR1 SGHTA and CDR2 FQGTGA. Trimming pared 11 bases from V and 1 base from J, leaving 15 bases between. The CDR3: CAQPLGVSNQPQHF. CDR3 bases: TGTGCCCAGCCATTGGGGGTGAGCAATCAGCCCCAGCATTTT.

The V call is TRBV25-1, the J call TRBJ1-4; D is undetermined. With 4 bases removed from V and 7 bases from J, the gap between germline ends came to 10 bases. This CDR3 spans 13 amino acids. Germline V gene sequence: CDR1 MGHDK, CDR2 SYGVNS. The CDR3 DNA reads TGTGCCAGCAGTGGGTGGCAAAGTGAAAAACTGTTTTTT. This sequence encodes CASSGWQSEKLFF.

This clone has more than one count but fewer than ten. V usage is TRBV7-2 and J usage is TRBJ1-1; TRBD1 aligns across 7 bases. Trimming removed 6 bases from V and 5 bases from J; junction bases left unmatched: 9. Germline V CDR1 and CDR2: SGHTA, FQGNSA. The CDR3 is made up of 14 amino acids. The CDR3 coding sequence is TGTGCCAGCAGAGACAGACAGGGCTCTACTGAAGCTTTCTTT. Encoded protein: CASRDRQGSTEAFF.

This chain connects TRBV7-2 to TRBJ2-1; 15 bases line up with TRBD2. This CDR3 is built from 17 residues. Germline assignment: CDR1 SGHTA and CDR2 FQGNSA. V trimming: 5 bases; J trimming: 5 bases; junction bases outside the gene matches: 7. The CDR3 reads CASSPPGLAGGDNEQFF. In nucleotides, the CDR3 is TGTGCCAGCAGCCCCCCAGGACTAGCGGGGGGGGACAATGAGCAGTTCTTC.